This section outlines one T cell receptor beta chain sequence together with its context. The antigen remains unidentified. This specimen comes from a study of Ad26.COV2.S vaccination and SARS-CoV-2 variants. Whole-study context: Ad26.COV2.S shots went into the muscle once or twice, 56 days apart.

Noted treatment: about 20 received Ad26.COV2.S at low or high dose, single or two shots; 5 received placebo; per-sample allocation not given. Specimens were obtained on day 63 following the first vaccine or placebo injection. Built on an Ad26 vector, the vaccine expressed Wuhan-strain SARS-CoV-2 spike. The repertoire was sequenced with immunoSEQ multiplex PCR; TCRdb's copy has only in-frame clones and lacks some. The sample includes about 350,000 clones, 75% to 90% seen only once; the top ten take roughly 10%. Study outcomes and limitations: Responses of T cells in total may have been underestimated by the TCR breadth and depth analyses. Participants given vaccine showed non-spike TCR breadth similar to that of placebo recipients.

Trimming shortened V by 0 bases and J by 9 bases, and 15 bases separated the two germline ends. CDR1 is SEHNR, CDR2 FQNEAQ, per germline (reference sequence). This CDR3 comprises 15 residues. The sequencing used peripheral blood, collected in a trial of Ad26.COV2.S vaccine versus placebo. This TCR was recovered from a person aged 18-60 years who received the Ad26.COV2.S COVID-19 vaccine or a placebo. The chain links TRBV7-9 to TRBJ1-5; D is perhaps TRBD1 (5 bases). The CDR3: CASSLARDGPGPQHF. Here the CDR3 DNA reads TGTGCCAGCAGCTTAGCGAGGGACGGTCCCGGGCCCCAGCATTTT.